This T cell receptor (beta chain) was recovered during a study of shared clonotypes between healthy human individuals. General observations from the study: Among a few donors, roughly 5.5% of naive CD4 clonotypes were found in common.

Nashville, Tennessee was home to all donors, each a Caucasian adult. Assay: immunoSEQ multiplex PCR; the TCRdb copy retains only in-frame clones and omits some. The data hold 2 million to 2.5 million clones, with approximately 95% observed a single time. The CDR3 loop spans 16 amino acids. Germline CDR1 reads SGHAT; CDR2 reads FQDESV (reference sequence). The germline V and J ends were trimmed by 5 bases and 1 base, with 17 bases remaining between them. For this clone: Its antigen is not identified.

The sample consisted of naive CD4+ T cells from PBMCs. Subset here: CD45RA+ positively selected. This chain uses TRBV11-1 with TRBJ1-1; possible D gene TRBD1, 5 bases. The clonotype originates from a man between 18 and 29 years old in good health. Some clones in this sample may be carry-over from other donors' samples. The CDR3 here is CASSRPVGAGNTEAFF. CDR3 nucleotide sequence: TGTGCCAGCAGCCGCCCGGTAGGGGCGGGGAACACTGAAGCTTTCTTT.